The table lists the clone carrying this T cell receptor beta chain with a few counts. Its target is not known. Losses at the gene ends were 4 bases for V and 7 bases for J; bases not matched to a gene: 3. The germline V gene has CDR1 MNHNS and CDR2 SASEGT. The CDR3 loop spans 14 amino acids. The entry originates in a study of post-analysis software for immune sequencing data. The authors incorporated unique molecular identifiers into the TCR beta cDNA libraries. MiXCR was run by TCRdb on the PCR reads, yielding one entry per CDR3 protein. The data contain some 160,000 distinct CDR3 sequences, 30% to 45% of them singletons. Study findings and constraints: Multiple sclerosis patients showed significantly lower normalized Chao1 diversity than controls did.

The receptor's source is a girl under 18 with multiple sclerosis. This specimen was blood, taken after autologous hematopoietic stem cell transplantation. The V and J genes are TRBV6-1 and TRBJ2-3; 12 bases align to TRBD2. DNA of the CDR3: TGTGCCAGCAGTGGGGGACTAGCGGGTTATACGCAGTATTTT. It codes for CASSGGLAGYTQYF.